This T cell receptor beta chain was found in a study of CD8+CD57+ T cells in acquired aplastic anemia. Study details: Roughly 3.2 ug was the average amount of DNA from sorted CD4+ and CD8+ cells. Sequencing produced an average of approximately 11 million reads per healthy donor for CD4+ cells.

It was genomic DNA that served as the template for profiling TCR beta VDJ and CDR3. TCRdb reprocessed the reads with MiXCR, giving one entry per CDR3 protein. The table records 150,000 to 200,000 distinct CDR3 sequences, approximately 45% of them present only once. Per the germline V gene, CDR1 is ENHRY and CDR2 is SYGVKD. V was shortened by 6 bases and J by 1 base, with 7 bases between the two germline ends. The CDR3 is 13 amino acids. This clonotype was seen only a few times. This TCR was recovered from a human donor in good health. Material: sorted CD4+, CD8+, or CD8+CD57+ T cells (not recorded which) from PBMCs. J is TRBJ1-5 and V is TRBV10-3; D is perhaps TRBD1 (6 bases). The CDR3 protein is CAIRQGSNQPQHF. CDR3 in DNA: TGTGCCATCAGACAGGGAAGCAATCAGCCCCAGCATTTT.